This is a list of T cell receptor beta chains from one sample in a study of T-cell reconstitution after alpha-beta-depleted transplantation in children. TCRdb reanalysed the PCR reads using MiXCR and keeps one entry per CDR3 protein. The sample records under 20,000 distinct CDR3 sequences, approximately 13% being singletons. The sequenced sample was PBMCs, mostly from graft donor cells, obtained 60 days after TCRalphabeta/CD19-depleted stem cell transplant. These receptors originate from a female patient aged 2 to 10 who had a stem cell transplant for congenital amegakaryocytic thrombocytopenia, so the T cells may come from the graft donor. Both conserved end residues are part of each CDR3. Fields, in order: clone size, V gene, J gene, D gene, CDR3 DNA, CDR3 protein. D genes are given only for firm matches. The listing skips clone size in some rows; elsewhere it reads once, few, many or a size class.

>many|TRBV24-1|TRBJ2-5|TRBD2
TGTGCCACCTCAACCTTTTTAGCGGGAGACCGAGAGACCCAGTACTTC
CATSTFLAGDRETQYF
>many|TRBV28|TRBJ1-5|TRBD1
TGTGCCAGCAGTTCCAATATAGGACAGGGATGGAGCAATCAGCCCCAGCATTTT
CASSSNIGQGWSNQPQHF
>many|TRBV4-3|TRBJ2-5|NA
TGCGCCAGCAGCCAAGAGGGCGGGTTGAAGACCCAGTACTTC
CASSQEGGLKTQYF
>NA|TRBV12-3/TRBV12-4|TRBJ2-3|NA
TGTGCCAGCGCGAACTTGATGGGGGAGTTGGAGGATACGCAGTATTTT
CASANLMGELEDTQYF
>many|TRBV24-1|TRBJ1-3|NA
TGTGCCACCTGGGACGGGCTCTCTGGAAACACCATATATTTT
CATWDGLSGNTIYF
>many|TRBV5-1|TRBJ2-1|NA
TGCGCCAGCAGCTTGGGGGGGCTAGCTAACAATGAGCAGTTCTTC
CASSLGGLANNEQFF
>many|TRBV2|TRBJ1-2|NA
TGTGCCAGCAGTGATCGGGGGGATAGGCGTAGCGATGGCTACACCTTC
CASSDRGDRRSDGYTF
>many|TRBV7-2|TRBJ2-7|NA
TGTGCCAGCAGCTTAAGCCCGTACGAGCAGTACTTC
CASSLSPYEQYF
>many|TRBV12-3/TRBV12-4|TRBJ2-7|NA
TGTGCCAGCAGTTTAGCGTCCACAGGGACGTACTACGAGCAGTACTTC
CASSLASTGTYYEQYF
>many|TRBV3-1|TRBJ2-7|NA
TGTGCCAGCAGCCAAGACACCTACGAGCAGTACTTC
CASSQDTYEQYF
>many|TRBV12-3/TRBV12-4|TRBJ2-5|NA
TGTGCCAGCAGTTTACGGAGGCGGGATCTGGGTGAGACCCAGTACTTC
CASSLRRRDLGETQYF
>many|TRBV25-1|TRBJ2-3|NA
TGTGCCAGCAGTGGCGGAGGTATCCAGTATTTT
CASSGGGIQYF
>medium-sized|TRBV5-1|TRBJ2-3|NA
TGCGCCAGCAGCTTGGAACGGGGAAGGCTCACAGATACGCAGTATTTT
CASSLERGRLTDTQYF
>many|TRBV7-6|TRBJ1-1|NA
TGTGCCAGCAGCCCCGCCCGGAAGACAGCGAACACTGAAGCTTTCTTT
CASSPARKTANTEAFF
>many|TRBV14|TRBJ2-1|NA
TGTGCCAGCAGCCAAGCAGGGAATGAGCAGTTCTTC
CASSQAGNEQFF
>many|TRBV18|TRBJ2-1|TRBD2
TGTGCCAGCTCACCAATGTCAGGGACTAGCGGGACTCAGTACAATGAGCAGTTCTTC
CASSPMSGTSGTQYNEQFF
>many|TRBV4-1|TRBJ2-1|TRBD2
TGCGCCAGCAGCCCGAGGACTAGCGGGAGTGAGGGTGAGCAGTTCTTC
CASSPRTSGSEGEQFF
>NA|TRBV30|TRBJ1-2|NA
TGTGCCTGGAATAGGGGGGGTGGCTACACCTTC
CAWNRGGGYTF
>many|TRBV20-1|TRBJ2-3|TRBD2
TGCAGTGCTACGAGCGGGAGAATGACAGATACGCAGTATTTT
CSATSGRMTDTQYF
>medium-sized|TRBV29-1|TRBJ2-5|NA
TGCAGCGTTGACAGCGACGAAGAGACCCAGTACTTC
CSVDSDEETQYF
>few|TRBV28|TRBJ2-1|NA
TGTGCCAGCAGTTTCTCTTGGGGGTTCAATGAGCAGTTCTTC
CASSFSWGFNEQFF
>many|TRBV5-1|TRBJ2-5|TRBD1
TGCGCCAGCAGCTACCCGGGACAGGACCAAGAGACCCAGTACTTC
CASSYPGQDQETQYF
>many|TRBV5-1|TRBJ2-2|NA
TGCGCCAGCAGCTTGGGACTTAACACCGGGGAGCTGTTTTTT
CASSLGLNTGELFF
>many|TRBV20-1|TRBJ2-3|NA
TGCAGTGCTAGAGTCCTGGAGGCAGATACGCAGTATTTT
CSARVLEADTQYF
>many|TRBV5-4|TRBJ2-5|NA
TGTGCCAGCAGCTCACTTCTAGCTGTCCAAGAGACCCAGTACTTC
CASSSLLAVQETQYF
>many|TRBV7-9|TRBJ2-5|NA
TGTGCCAGCTCCTGGACAGCTCAAGAGACCCAGTACTTC
CASSWTAQETQYF
>many|TRBV2|TRBJ2-1|NA
TGTGCCAGCAGGTACATCACAGGTGACCGTGAGCAGTTCTTC
CASRYITGDREQFF
>many|TRBV6-1|TRBJ2-3|NA
TGTGCCAGCAGTGTTCTACAGGGCGGCACAGATACGCAGTATTTT
CASSVLQGGTDTQYF
>NA|TRBV11-3|TRBJ2-2|NA
TGTGCCAGCAGCGATTTGAAGGGAGGGGAGCTGTTTTTT
CASSDLKGGELFF
>NA|TRBV20-1|TRBJ1-2|NA
TGCAGTGCTAATAGTCGGGGGGCGGACTATGGCTACACCTTC
CSANSRGADYGYTF
>NA|TRBV4-3|TRBJ1-2|NA
TGCGCCAGCAGCCCCCTCGGGGTGTCAGGCCCCTATGGCTACACCTTC
CASSPLGVSGPYGYTF
>many|TRBV7-2|TRBJ1-2|TRBD1
TGTGCCAGCAGCTTAGCGGGGGGACAGGGCTATGGCTACACCTTC
CASSLAGGQGYGYTF
>many|TRBV28|TRBJ1-2|NA
TGTGCCAGCAGTTCCCGAATACGAGGCTACACCTTC
CASSSRIRGYTF
>NA|TRBV14|TRBJ2-1|NA
TGTGCCAGCAGCCCCAGAACCAGGGGAATGGGAGCCTACAATGAGCAGTTCTTC
CASSPRTRGMGAYNEQFF
>many|TRBV20-1|TRBJ2-3|TRBD2
TGCAGTGCTCCTATCGTCGAGGTAGCGGGAGAGGGGACAGATACGCAGTATTTT
CSAPIVEVAGEGTDTQYF
>many|TRBV20-1|TRBJ2-3|TRBD1
TGCAGTGCTAAGGTGACAGGGCTACCAGATACGCAGTATTTT
CSAKVTGLPDTQYF
>many|TRBV20-1|TRBJ2-1|NA
TGCAGTGCTAGAGATGGGCGGGACAGCTCCTACAATGAGCAGTTCTTC
CSARDGRDSSYNEQFF
>many|TRBV28|TRBJ1-2|NA
TGTGCCAGCGTTCAGAACCGTGGCTACACCTTC
CASVQNRGYTF
>many|TRBV20-1|TRBJ2-7|NA
TGCAGTGCTAGAGTGGCAGATTACGAGCAGTACTTC
CSARVADYEQYF
>many|TRBV5-6|TRBJ1-1|TRBD1
TGTGCCAGCAGCTTTATCAGGGGGCACACTGAAGCTTTCTTT
CASSFIRGHTEAFF
>many|TRBV3-1|TRBJ2-3|TRBD2
TGTGCCAGCAGCCAGGGGACTAGTAACTTGGCTACGCAGTATTTT
CASSQGTSNLATQYF
>many|TRBV7-6|TRBJ2-7|NA
TGTGCCAGCAGCGATGCTACAGACGAGCAGTACTTC
CASSDATDEQYF
>few|TRBV4-2|TRBJ2-2|TRBD2
TGTGCCAGCAGCTCTAGCGGGAGGGCCGCTGGGGAGCTGTTTTTT
CASSSSGRAAGELFF
>many|TRBV10-3|TRBJ1-2|TRBD1
TGTGCCATCAGTGAGACAGGGGGCGCTGGCTACACCTTC
CAISETGGAGYTF
>NA|TRBV6-2/TRBV6-3|TRBJ2-3|NA
TGTGCCAGCAGTTACTCTTTGCGTACTAGCACAGATACGCAGTATTTT
CASSYSLRTSTDTQYF
>many|TRBV14|TRBJ2-2|NA
TGTGCCAGCAGCCCCTGGACCGGGGAGCTGTTTTTT
CASSPWTGELFF
>many|TRBV20-1|TRBJ2-1|TRBD2
TGCAGTGCTTTACCGGGACTAGCGGGAGTAGGTGGTTACAATGAGCAGTTCTTC
CSALPGLAGVGGYNEQFF
>many|TRBV27|TRBJ2-1|NA
TGTGCCAGCAGTCGTTTCGATGAGCAGTTCTTC
CASSRFDEQFF
>many|TRBV10-3|TRBJ2-3|NA
TGTGCCATCAGTGAAGGGGATACGCAGTATTTT
CAISEGDTQYF
>many|TRBV3-1|TRBJ1-5|NA
TGTGCCAGCAGTGGGGTCTATAGCAATCAGCCCCAGCATTTT
CASSGVYSNQPQHF